This paragraph reports one T cell receptor beta chain. The antigen remains unidentified. Unique molecular identifiers tagged the TCRbeta library. TCRdb redid the calling of the PCR reads with MiXCR, one entry per CDR3 protein. The data show fewer than 500,000 distinct CDR3 sequences, approximately 41% seen once. CDR3 size: 16 residues. Losses at the gene ends were 5 bases for V and 6 bases for J; bases not matched to a gene: 8. The sample is drawn from a study of T-cell reconstitution after alpha-beta-depleted transplantation in children. Overall study results and limits: At day 60, the high TCRbeta diversity found in some patients originated from recipient T cells and thymic progenitors that had survived. Counts and diversity of T cells one year after transplant came mostly from newly produced T cells.

This material consisted of PBMCs, taken before TCRalphabeta/CD19-depleted stem cell transplant. The origin of this receptor is a girl aged 2 to 9 with aplastic anemia, due to receive a stem cell transplant. V gene TRBV12-3 or TRBV12-4 combines with J gene TRBJ1-5; 12 positions agree with TRBD1. The DNA for the CDR3 is TGTGCCAGCAGTAGCCGGGACAGGGGGCTTAGTCAGCCCCAGCATTTT. This encodes CASSSRDRGLSQPQHF.